A selection of T cell receptor beta chains follows, all from one sample in a study of shared clonotypes between healthy human individuals. This table comes from immunoSEQ multiplex PCR, and its TCRdb copy is limited to in-frame clones, with some not included. The sample has millions of clones, 85% to 95% seen once; the top ten hold around 0.13%. The sequenced sample was naive CD4+ T cells sorted from blood. The source of these receptors is a man aged 18-30 years in good health. The CDR3 runs from the conserved cysteine through the conserved F or W. D genes are given only for firm matches. The listing skips clone size in some rows; elsewhere it reads once, few, many or a size class.

clone_size	d_call	v_call	j_call	cdr3_aa	cdr3_nt
once	TRBD1	TRBV27	TRBJ2-2	CASRYGTVNTGELFF	TGTGCCAGCAGATACGGGACAGTGAACACCGGGGAGCTGTTTTTT
NA	NA	TRBV9	TRBJ1-3	CASMGGNTIYF	TGTGCCAGCATGGGTGGAAACACCATATATTTT
NA	NA	TRBV21-1	TRBJ1-2	CATHGYTF	TGTGCCACCCATGGCTACACCTTC
NA	NA	TRBV7-9	TRBJ1-6	CASSLGGPPLHF	TGTGCCAGCAGCTTAGGGGGGCCACCCCTCCACTTT
NA	NA	TRBV5-1	TRBJ2-5	CASSLAEGPETQYF	TGCGCCAGCAGCTTGGCTGAGGGACCCGAGACCCAGTACTTC
NA	TRBD1	TRBV18	TRBJ2-5	CASSQPGQSAQETQYF	TGTGCCAGCTCACAACCGGGACAGTCAGCCCAAGAGACCCAGTACTTC
NA	TRBD1	TRBV5-1	TRBJ2-5	CASRLTGQQETQYF	TGCGCCAGCAGATTGACGGGACAGCAAGAGACCCAGTACTTC
NA	NA	TRBV18	TRBJ1-2	CASSPEESYGYTF	TGTGCCAGCTCACCGGAGGAATCCTATGGCTACACCTTC
few	NA	TRBV4-1	TRBJ1-1	CASSQDPDRNTEAFF	TGCGCCAGCAGCCAAGATCCGGACAGGAACACTGAAGCTTTCTTT
once	NA	TRBV11-2	TRBJ2-7	CASSPRNSVSYEQYF	TGTGCCAGCAGCCCCCGCAATAGCGTCTCCTACGAGCAGTACTTC
NA	NA	TRBV30	TRBJ1-2	CAWSQDSGYGYTF	TGTGCCTGGAGTCAGGATAGTGGCTATGGCTACACCTTC
NA	NA	TRBV2	TRBJ2-2	CASSDRGGELFF	TGTGCCAGCAGTGATAGGGGCGGGGAGCTGTTTTTT
NA	NA	TRBV10-3	TRBJ1-1	CAILSGTEAFF	TGTGCCATCCTGTCCGGGACAGAAGCTTTCTTT
NA	TRBD1	TRBV27	TRBJ1-2	CASSPLGGNYGYTF	TGTGCCAGCAGTCCCTTAGGGGGCAACTATGGCTACACCTTC
NA	TRBD2	TRBV5-1	TRBJ2-3	CASKRTSGSPRTDTQYF	TGCGCCAGCAAAAGGACTAGCGGGAGTCCCCGCACAGATACGCAGTATTTT
NA	NA	TRBV6-5	TRBJ2-3	CASRLIATDTQYF	TGTGCCAGCAGGCTGATAGCAACAGATACGCAGTATTTT
once	NA	TRBV9	TRBJ1-2	CASKHEYGYTF	TGTGCCAGCAAGCACGAGTATGGCTACACCTTC
NA	NA	TRBV7-9	TRBJ2-2	CASSLATPRNTGELFF	TGTGCCAGCAGCTTAGCGACCCCGAGGAACACCGGGGAGCTGTTTTTT
NA	NA	TRBV10-3	TRBJ2-2	CAISPDYHTGELFF	TGTGCCATCAGCCCGGACTACCACACCGGGGAGCTGTTTTTT
NA	NA	TRBV7-2	TRBJ2-7	CASTLVGWGSYEQYF	TGTGCCAGCACCTTAGTAGGGTGGGGCTCCTACGAGCAGTACTTC
NA	NA	TRBV30	TRBJ1-5	CAWSVTQFNQPQHF	TGTGCCTGGAGTGTAACTCAGTTCAATCAGCCCCAGCATTTT
once	NA	TRBV2	TRBJ2-2	CASSPEVNTGELFF	TGTGCCAGCAGTCCGGAGGTGAACACCGGGGAGCTGTTTTTT
NA	NA	TRBV7-2	TRBJ2-3	CASSLAPSGSTDTQYF	TGTGCCAGCAGCTTAGCTCCCAGCGGGAGCACAGATACGCAGTATTTT